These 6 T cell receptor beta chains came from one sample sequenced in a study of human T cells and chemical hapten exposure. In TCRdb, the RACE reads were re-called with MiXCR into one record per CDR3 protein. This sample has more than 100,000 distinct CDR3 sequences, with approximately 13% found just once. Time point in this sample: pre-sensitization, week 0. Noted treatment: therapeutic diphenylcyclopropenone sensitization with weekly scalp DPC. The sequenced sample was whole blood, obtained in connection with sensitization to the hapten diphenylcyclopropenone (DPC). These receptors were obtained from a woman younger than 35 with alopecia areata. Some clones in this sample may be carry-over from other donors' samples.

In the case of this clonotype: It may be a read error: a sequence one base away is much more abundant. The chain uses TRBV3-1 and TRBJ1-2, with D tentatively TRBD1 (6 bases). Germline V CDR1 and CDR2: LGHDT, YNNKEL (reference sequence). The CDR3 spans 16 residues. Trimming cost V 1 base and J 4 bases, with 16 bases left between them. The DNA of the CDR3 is TGTGCCAGCAGCCAAGGAGGGGGGAGAGCTATCTATGGCTACACCTTC. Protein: CASSQGGGRAIYGYTF.

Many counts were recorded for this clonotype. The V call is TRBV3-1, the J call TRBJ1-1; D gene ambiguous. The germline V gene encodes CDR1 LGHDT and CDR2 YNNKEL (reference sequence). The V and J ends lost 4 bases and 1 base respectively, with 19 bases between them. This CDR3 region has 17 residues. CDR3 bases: TGTGCCAGCAGCCCCCGACTTAAGGGAGGACGGAACACTGAAGCTTTCTTT. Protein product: CASSPRLKGGRNTEAFF.

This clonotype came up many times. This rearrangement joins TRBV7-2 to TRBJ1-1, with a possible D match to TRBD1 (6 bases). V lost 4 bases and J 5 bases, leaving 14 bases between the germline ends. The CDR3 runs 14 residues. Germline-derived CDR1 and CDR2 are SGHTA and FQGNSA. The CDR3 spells CASSYRNRVTEAFF. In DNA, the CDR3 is TGTGCCAGCAGCTACCGGAACAGGGTTACTGAAGCTTTCTTT.

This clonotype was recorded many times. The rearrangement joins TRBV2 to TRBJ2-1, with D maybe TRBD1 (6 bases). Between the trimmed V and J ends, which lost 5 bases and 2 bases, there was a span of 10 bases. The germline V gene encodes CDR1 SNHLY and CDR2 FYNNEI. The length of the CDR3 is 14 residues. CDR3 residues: CASSPQGPYNEQFF. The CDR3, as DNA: TGTGCCAGCAGTCCACAGGGCCCCTACAATGAGCAGTTCTTC.

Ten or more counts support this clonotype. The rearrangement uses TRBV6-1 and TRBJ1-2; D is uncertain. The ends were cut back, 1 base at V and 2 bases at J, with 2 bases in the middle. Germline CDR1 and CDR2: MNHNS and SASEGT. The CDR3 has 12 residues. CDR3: CASSEGNYGYTF. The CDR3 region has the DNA TGTGCCAGCAGTGAAGGGAACTATGGCTACACCTTC.

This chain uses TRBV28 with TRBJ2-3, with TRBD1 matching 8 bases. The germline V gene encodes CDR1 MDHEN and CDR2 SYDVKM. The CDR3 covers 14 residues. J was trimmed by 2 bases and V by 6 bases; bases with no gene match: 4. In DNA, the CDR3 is TGTGCCAGCAGCAGGGACAGGCTCACAGATACGCAGTATTTT. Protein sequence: CASSRDRLTDTQYF. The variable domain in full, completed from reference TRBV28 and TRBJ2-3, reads DVKVTQSSRYLVKRTGEKVFLECVQDMDHENMFWYRQDPGLGLRLIYFSYDVKMKEKGDIPEGYSVSREKKERFSLILESASTNQTSMYLCASSRDRLTDTQYFGPGTRLTVL.